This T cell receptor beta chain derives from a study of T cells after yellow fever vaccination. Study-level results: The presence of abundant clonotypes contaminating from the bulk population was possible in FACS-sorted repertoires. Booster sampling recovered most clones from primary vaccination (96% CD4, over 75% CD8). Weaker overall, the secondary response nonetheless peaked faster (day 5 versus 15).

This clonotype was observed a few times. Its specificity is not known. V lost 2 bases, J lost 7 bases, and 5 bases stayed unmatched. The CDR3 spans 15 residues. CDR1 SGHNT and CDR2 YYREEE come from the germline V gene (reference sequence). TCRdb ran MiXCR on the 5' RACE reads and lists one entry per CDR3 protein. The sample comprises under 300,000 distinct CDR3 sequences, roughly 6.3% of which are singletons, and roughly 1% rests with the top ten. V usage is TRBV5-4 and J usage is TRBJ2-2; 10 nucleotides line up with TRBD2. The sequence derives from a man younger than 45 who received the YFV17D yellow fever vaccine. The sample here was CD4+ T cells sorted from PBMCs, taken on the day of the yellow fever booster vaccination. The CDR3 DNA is TGTGCCAGCAGCTTACTAGTAGCGGGAGGCGGGGAGCTGTTTTTT. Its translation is CASSLLVAGGGELFF.